Shown below are 16 T cell receptor beta chains from a single sample sequenced in a study of T cells in Graves' hyperthyroidism and ophthalmopathy. Using RNA transcripts as the source, TCR beta CDR3 regions were amplified. HTBI primers were used for first-round RT-PCR of the TCR CDR3. TCRdb re-derived calls from the multiplex PCR reads in MiXCR, one entry per CDR3 protein. The data hold under 250,000 distinct CDR3 sequences, with roughly 22% observed a single time. Source material: blood. These receptors were obtained from a woman aged 40 to 49 with Graves' ophthalmopathy.

This clonotype appeared many times. The chain has TRBV29-1 and TRBJ2-7, with D possibly being TRBD1 (5 bases). Per the germline V gene, CDR1 is SQVTM and CDR2 is ANQGSEA. The CDR3 consists of 11 residues. V was clipped by 6 bases and J by 3 bases, with 9 bases between them. The CDR3 spells CSVLQDYEQYF. CDR3 sequence (DNA): TGCAGCGTGTTACAGGACTACGAGCAGTACTTC.

This clonotype appeared many times. The V and J genes are TRBV30 and TRBJ1-2, with D unclear. V lost 7 bases and J lost 1, with 4 bases in between. CDR1 GTSNPN and CDR2 SVGIG come from the germline V gene (reference sequence). This CDR3 is 10 amino acids long. The CDR3 loop is CASYNYGYTF. Here the CDR3 DNA reads TGTGCCTCCTATAACTATGGCTACACCTTC.

The sample holds many counts of this clonotype. The V call is TRBV5-1, the J call TRBJ1-1, with 7 bases fitting TRBD1. This CDR3 is built from 13 residues. The germline V gene has CDR1 SGHRS and CDR2 YFSETQ. Trimming took 4 bases from V and 6 from J; bases not matched to a gene: 6. CDR3 region: CASSPQGEAEAFF. In DNA, the CDR3 is TGCGCCAGCAGCCCCCAGGGGGAGGCTGAAGCTTTCTTT.

This clonotype was observed many times. V usage is TRBV19 and J usage is TRBJ2-7; D is perhaps TRBD1 or TRBD2 (5 bases each). This CDR3 is 14 amino acids long. Germline V gene lookup returns CDR1 LNHDA and CDR2 SQIVND (reference sequence). V dropped 5 bases and J dropped 2 bases, with 13 bases sitting between them. The CDR3 region is CASSGGGQTYEQYF. CDR3 nucleotide sequence: TGTGCCAGTAGTGGAGGTGGACAAACCTACGAGCAGTACTTC.

This clonotype was seen many times. V and J are TRBV20-1 and TRBJ2-2, with D perhaps TRBD2 (6 bases). CDR3 length: 15 residues. CDR1 DFQATT and CDR2 SNEGSKA come from the germline V gene (reference sequence). V lost 6 bases, J lost 5 bases, and 19 bases lay in between. CDR3 sequence reads: CSAPSGTGRTGELFF. CDR3 DNA: TGCAGTGCCCCATCCGGGACGGGGAGGACCGGGGAGCTGTTTTTT.

This clonotype was counted ten times or more. The V gene is TRBV28, the J gene TRBJ2-2; no clear D. Trimming took 4 bases from V and 0 from J, leaving 9 bases between them. Germline V lookup: CDR1 MDHEN, CDR2 SYDVKM. The CDR3 covers 15 residues. CDR3: CASSWRPPNTGELFF. In nucleotides, the CDR3 is TGTGCCAGCAGTTGGCGGCCCCCGAACACCGGGGAGCTGTTTTTT.

The rearrangement joins TRBV6-1 to TRBJ2-7; D tentatively fits TRBD1 or TRBD2 (5 bases each). In germline, CDR1 is MNHNS, CDR2 SASEGT. The CDR3 is made up of 15 amino acids. Trimming stripped 5 bases from V and 4 bases from J, with 18 bases between. CDR3 loop: CASSLQGTFLYEQYF. DNA of the CDR3: TGTGCCAGCAGTCTTCAAGGGACCTTCCTGTACGAGCAGTACTTC.

This clonotype was counted many times. This rearrangement joins TRBV7-9 to TRBJ1-1; TRBD1 agrees at 8 bases. The CDR3 is made up of 14 amino acids. Trimming took 5 bases from V and 6 from J; bases not matched to a gene: 8. CDR1 and CDR2 (germline): SEHNR, FQNEAQ (reference sequence). CDR3 in amino acids: CASSARDRYAEAFF. The CDR3 coding sequence is TGTGCCAGCAGCGCTAGGGACAGGTACGCTGAAGCTTTCTTT.

This clonotype turned up a few times. The CDR3 region has the DNA TGTGCCAGTAGCCCCGGCGGGCACCAATCCGCTAACTATGGCTACACCTTC. Amino acid sequence: CASSPGGHQSANYGYTF. The chain couples TRBV19 to TRBJ1-2; D gene ambiguous. Trimming stripped 6 bases from V and 0 bases from J, with 20 bases between. Per germline, CDR1 LNHDA and CDR2 SQIVND (reference sequence). The CDR3 has 17 residues.

Ten or more counts support this clonotype. V usage is TRBV28 and J usage is TRBJ2-2; 8 bases are a match to TRBD2. The germline V gene has CDR1 MDHEN and CDR2 SYDVKM. Trimming removed 6 bases from V and 6 bases from J; junction bases left unmatched: 6. CDR3 length equals 14 residues. The CDR3 DNA is TGTGCCAGCAGGGGCGGGGGGTTCGCCGGGGAGCTGTTTTTT. Amino acids: CASRGGGFAGELFF.

Ten or more counts support this clonotype. J is TRBJ2-7 and V is TRBV28; D possibly corresponds to TRBD1 (6 bases). Trimming left V 6 bases short and J 3 bases short, with 9 bases between. Germline CDR1 and CDR2: MDHEN and SYDVKM. The length of the CDR3 is 12 residues. The chain's CDR3 is CASSWGHYEQYF. CDR3 bases: TGTGCCAGCAGCTGGGGACACTACGAGCAGTACTTC.

This clonotype has at least ten counts. The V gene is TRBV10-3, the J gene TRBJ1-2; TRBD1 matches at 9 bases. With V trimmed by 0 bases and J by 6 bases, 2 bases remained unmatched. Germline lookup yields CDR1 ENHRY and CDR2 SYGVKD. The CDR3 covers 14 residues. The CDR3 DNA follows: TGTGCCATCAGTGAGTCAAGGACAGGGGATGGCTACACCTTC. This gives the protein CAISESRTGDGYTF.

V is TRBV28 and J is TRBJ1-5; tentatively, D is TRBD1 (6 bases). Trimming stripped 3 bases from V and 1 base from J, with 19 bases between. The CDR3 length is 18 residues. Per the germline V gene, CDR1 is MDHEN and CDR2 is SYDVKM. CDR3 nucleotide sequence: TGTGCCAGCAGTTTGGGGGGTACAGGGAAATTAAGCAATCAGCCCCAGCATTTT. Translating it yields CASSLGGTGKLSNQPQHF.

This chain links TRBV28 with TRBJ1-5, with TRBD1 as a possible D gene (6 bases). Germline V gene data show CDR1 as MDHEN and CDR2 as SYDVKM. This CDR3 comprises 17 residues. V was trimmed by 5 bases and J by 6 bases, leaving 23 bases between them. This CDR3 reads CASSRRIGQGNSQPQHF. CDR3 coding DNA: TGTGCCAGCAGTCGAAGGATCGGGCAGGGGAACAGTCAGCCCCAGCATTTT.

This clonotype was detected many times. The chain couples TRBV28 to TRBJ1-5; D possibly corresponds to TRBD1 (5 bases). V was shortened by 4 bases and J by 5 bases, with 18 bases between the two germline ends. This CDR3 is built from 16 residues. The V gene's germline CDR1 is MDHEN and CDR2 SYDVKM. The CDR3 loop reads CASSSTGTPGDQPQHF. For the CDR3, the DNA is TGTGCCAGCAGTTCGACCGGGACGCCGGGGGATCAGCCCCAGCATTTT.

About this clonotype: A single base separates this from a much larger clone, so it may be a read error. The chain has TRBV20-1 and TRBJ2-5, with D possibly TRBD2 on 5 matching bases. Germline V gene data show CDR1 as DFQATT and CDR2 as SNEGSKA (reference sequence). The CDR3 sequence is 16 residues long. The CDR3 loop reads CSTRDTGGPGRETQYF. The CDR3 bases are TGCAGTACTAGAGATACCGGCGGCCCCGGAAGAGAGACCCAGTACTTC.